This is a list of T cell receptor beta chains from one sample in a study of shared T cell receptors in the human thymus. This table comes from immunoSEQ multiplex PCR, and its TCRdb copy is limited to in-frame clones, with some not included. The data contain 630,000 or so clones, more than 75% of them singletons. In addition, the sample was reused for a study of human thymus T cells.

Sequenced: thymocytes. The receptor set was obtained from a boy in the first two years of life with a congenital heart defect. CDR3s include the opening cysteine and the closing phenylalanine or tryptophan. The order of the fields is J gene, D gene, clone size, V gene, CDR3 DNA, CDR3 protein. D genes are given only for firm matches. Expanded clones are given a class, and other clones once, few, many or no size at all.

J: TRBJ1-6
D: NA
size: few
V: TRBV28
DNA: TGTGCCAGCAGTCCCCTTGGGCGTAATTCACCCCTCCACTTT
CDR3: CASSPLGRNSPLHF

J: TRBJ2-1
D: TRBD1
size: NA
V: TRBV5-6
DNA: TGTGCCAGCAGCCCAGGGGGCGGCTACAATGAGCAGTTCTTC
CDR3: CASSPGGGYNEQFF

J: TRBJ1-2
D: NA
size: NA
V: TRBV4-3
DNA: TGCGCCAGCAGCCAAGTTGGAGGGAATGGGTATGGCTACACCTTC
CDR3: CASSQVGGNGYGYTF

J: TRBJ2-7
D: NA
size: once
V: TRBV9
DNA: TGTGCCAGCAGCGTAGCTCTCCAGGCGCATCCCTACGAGCAGTACTTC
CDR3: CASSVALQAHPYEQYF

J: TRBJ2-3
D: TRBD2
size: NA
V: TRBV25-1
DNA: TGTGCCAGCAGTGCCGGACTAGCGGGGGACACAGATACGCAGTATTTT
CDR3: CASSAGLAGDTDTQYF

J: TRBJ2-1
D: NA
size: NA
V: TRBV5-6
DNA: TGTGCCAGCAGCCCACCTGACACGAACGCCTACAATGAGCAGTTCTTC
CDR3: CASSPPDTNAYNEQFF

J: TRBJ2-3
D: NA
size: once
V: TRBV5-4
DNA: TGTGCCAGCAGCTTGATAACAGATACGCAGTATTTT
CDR3: CASSLITDTQYF

J: TRBJ2-7
D: NA
size: NA
V: TRBV27
DNA: TGTGCCAGCAGTCCCCCTCCCGGGAACAACTACGAGCAGTACTTC
CDR3: CASSPPPGNNYEQYF

J: TRBJ2-2
D: NA
size: NA
V: TRBV7-9
DNA: TGTGCCAGCAGCCCGACTAGGGAGTCCTCCGGGGAGCTGTTTTTT
CDR3: CASSPTRESSGELFF

J: TRBJ2-1
D: NA
size: few
V: TRBV21-1
DNA: TGTGCCAGCAGCAAAGCGCGGAGGGAGTCCTACAATGAGCAGTTCTTC
CDR3: CASSKARRESYNEQFF

J: TRBJ1-2
D: TRBD1
size: NA
V: TRBV6-1
DNA: TGTGCCAGCAGTGAGGGGAGGACAGGTCGGCGCGGCTACACCTTC
CDR3: CASSEGRTGRRGYTF

J: TRBJ2-7
D: NA
size: NA
V: TRBV14
DNA: TGTGCCAGCAGCCAAGAAGGCCTTCCTAGATACGAGCAGTACTTC
CDR3: CASSQEGLPRYEQYF

J: TRBJ1-3
D: NA
size: NA
V: TRBV30
DNA: TGTGCCTGGGACAGTGGGGTTCTCTCTGGAAACACCATATATTTT
CDR3: CAWDSGVLSGNTIYF

J: TRBJ1-1
D: NA
size: NA
V: TRBV6-5
DNA: TGTGCCAGCAGCCGACAGTATGGGGACACTGAAGCTTTCTTT
CDR3: CASSRQYGDTEAFF

J: TRBJ2-3
D: NA
size: NA
V: TRBV12-5
DNA: TGTGCTAGTGGTTTGGTCAGAGGCCCAGGGTCCACAGATACGCAGTATTTT
CDR3: CASGLVRGPGSTDTQYF

J: TRBJ2-3
D: NA
size: NA
V: TRBV6-1
DNA: TGTGCCAGCAGATATTGGACTGGCGGCACAGATACGCAGTATTTT
CDR3: CASRYWTGGTDTQYF

J: TRBJ2-7
D: NA
size: NA
V: TRBV21-1
DNA: TGTGCCAGCAGCAAACGCGTAGCGGGGGCCTACGAGCAGTACTTC
CDR3: CASSKRVAGAYEQYF

J: TRBJ2-7
D: TRBD1
size: NA
V: TRBV11-2
DNA: TGTGCCAGCAGCAAACAGGGGTTCGAGCAGTACTTC
CDR3: CASSKQGFEQYF

J: TRBJ2-1
D: NA
size: NA
V: TRBV7-6
DNA: TGTGCCAGCAGCTTAGGACAGGCCAACTTGGACAATGAGCAGTTCTTC
CDR3: CASSLGQANLDNEQFF

J: TRBJ1-6
D: TRBD1
size: NA
V: TRBV10-3
DNA: TGTGCCATCAGTAACCCCGCCCGGACAGGGAAAAGCTCCTATAATTCACCCCTCCACTTT
CDR3: CAISNPARTGKSSYNSPLHF

J: TRBJ2-4
D: TRBD1
size: NA
V: TRBV12-5
DNA: TGTGCTAGTGTCTCACCGACCCCGGGACAGAAAGCCAAAAACATTCAGTACTTC
CDR3: CASVSPTPGQKAKNIQYF

J: TRBJ1-2
D: NA
size: once
V: TRBV6-5
DNA: TGTGCCAGCAGTTATAAATTTGGGGGGGGCGGTGATGGCTACACCTTC
CDR3: CASSYKFGGGGDGYTF

J: TRBJ1-6
D: TRBD1
size: NA
V: TRBV6-8
DNA: TGTGCCAGCTCACAGGGGAACTATAATTCCCCCCTCCACTTT
CDR3: CASSQGNYNSPLHF

J: TRBJ1-3
D: TRBD1
size: NA
V: TRBV27
DNA: TGTGCCAGCAGCCCGGGACAGGCCCATTCTGGAAACACCATATATTTT
CDR3: CASSPGQAHSGNTIYF

J: TRBJ1-2
D: TRBD1
size: NA
V: TRBV5-5
DNA: TGTGCCAGCAGCTCCTCTCCACAGGGGACAAACTATGGCTACACCTTC
CDR3: CASSSSPQGTNYGYTF

J: TRBJ1-1
D: TRBD1
size: few
V: TRBV28
DNA: TGTGCCAGCAGTTGCAACCGGGACAGGGAGAACACTGAAGCTTTCTTT
CDR3: CASSCNRDRENTEAFF

J: TRBJ1-1
D: TRBD1
size: NA
V: TRBV6-6
DNA: TGTGCCAGCAGTCCAGGGACAGGGGCTGAAGCTTTCTTT
CDR3: CASSPGTGAEAFF

J: TRBJ2-7
D: TRBD2
size: NA
V: TRBV15
DNA: TGTGCCACCAGCAGTCGGACTAGCGGGGGATCCTACGAGCAGTACTTC
CDR3: CATSSRTSGGSYEQYF

J: TRBJ2-2
D: TRBD2
size: few
V: TRBV10-1
DNA: TGCGCCAGCAGTGAGGTCCTAGCGGGGGACACCGGGGAGCTGTTTTTT
CDR3: CASSEVLAGDTGELFF

J: TRBJ1-2
D: TRBD1
size: once
V: TRBV4-1
DNA: TGCGCCAGCAGCCAAAGGAAGGACAGGACCTATGGCTACACCTTC
CDR3: CASSQRKDRTYGYTF

J: TRBJ2-2
D: TRBD2
size: NA
V: TRBV5-4
DNA: TGTGCCAGCAGCTGGGGGGGAGCGAACACCGGGGAGCTGTTTTTT
CDR3: CASSWGGANTGELFF

J: TRBJ1-2
D: NA
size: NA
V: TRBV25-1
DNA: TGTGCCAGCAAGGCGCAGGGAAGCTATGGCTACACCTTC
CDR3: CASKAQGSYGYTF

J: TRBJ2-7
D: TRBD2
size: NA
V: TRBV29-1
DNA: TGCAGCATCGTCCAGTCAGGGATACGACTAGCGGGAGGCTACGAGCAGTACTTC
CDR3: CSIVQSGIRLAGGYEQYF

J: TRBJ2-7
D: TRBD1
size: NA
V: TRBV19
DNA: TGTGCCAGCCTGCGGACAGGGGAGGGCGAGCAGTACTTC
CDR3: CASLRTGEGEQYF

J: TRBJ2-7
D: TRBD2
size: NA
V: TRBV7-2
DNA: TGTGCCAGCAGCGCGCCGGGACTAGCGGGAGCATGGCAGTACTTC
CDR3: CASSAPGLAGAWQYF

J: TRBJ2-1
D: NA
size: NA
V: TRBV5-4
DNA: TGTGCCAGCAGCCCGGAGGGCGAACCGTTTTCCTACAATGAGCAGTTCTTC
CDR3: CASSPEGEPFSYNEQFF

J: TRBJ1-3
D: NA
size: NA
V: TRBV7-2
DNA: TGTGCCAGCAGCCCGGGGGGGGCAGACTCTGGAAACACCATATATTTT
CDR3: CASSPGGADSGNTIYF

J: TRBJ2-7
D: NA
size: once
V: TRBV7-8
DNA: TGTGCCAGCAGCTTAGGGGCACAGGGAGAACCTGAAAACTACGAGCAGTACTTC
CDR3: CASSLGAQGEPENYEQYF

J: TRBJ2-6
D: NA
size: NA
V: TRBV7-8
DNA: TGTGCCAGCAGTTCTTTCCGCTCTGGGGCCAACGTCCTGACTTTC
CDR3: CASSSFRSGANVLTF

J: TRBJ2-6
D: NA
size: NA
V: TRBV6-5
DNA: TGTGCCAGCAGCCTATATGGGGCCAACGTCCTGACTTTC
CDR3: CASSLYGANVLTF

J: TRBJ2-5
D: TRBD2
size: NA
V: TRBV7-7
DNA: TGTGCTAGCCTAGCGGGGGCCCAAGAGACCCAGTACTTC
CDR3: CASLAGAQETQYF

J: TRBJ1-2
D: TRBD1
size: NA
V: TRBV4-2
DNA: TGTGCCAGCAGCAGATCCGGGACAGCGGAATATGGCTACACCTTC
CDR3: CASSRSGTAEYGYTF

J: TRBJ2-3
D: TRBD2
size: NA
V: TRBV19
DNA: TGTGCCAGTAGTCCTTGGACTAGCGGGAGTTTCGCAGATACGCAGTATTTT
CDR3: CASSPWTSGSFADTQYF

J: TRBJ2-1
D: TRBD2
size: once
V: TRBV19
DNA: TGTGCCAGTAGCCCTCCGCGGGAGGACTACAATGAGCAGTTCTTC
CDR3: CASSPPREDYNEQFF

J: TRBJ1-1
D: TRBD1
size: NA
V: TRBV30
DNA: TGTGCCTGGAATCAGACAGGGCTACGAGGAGGCACTGAAGCTTTCTTT
CDR3: CAWNQTGLRGGTEAFF

J: TRBJ2-7
D: TRBD1
size: NA
V: TRBV6-1
DNA: TGTGCCATCGACAGGGGGGTATACGAGCAGTACTTC
CDR3: CAIDRGVYEQYF

J: TRBJ1-1
D: TRBD1
size: once
V: TRBV4-1
DNA: TGCGCCAGCAGCCAAGAAGGGGGCGTAGGCACTGAAGCTTTCTTT
CDR3: CASSQEGGVGTEAFF

J: TRBJ2-7
D: TRBD2
size: few
V: TRBV27
DNA: TGTGCCAGCAGGCGGGGGGAAGCCTACGAGCAGTACTTC
CDR3: CASRRGEAYEQYF

J: TRBJ2-7
D: NA
size: NA
V: TRBV6-6
DNA: TGTGCCAGCAGGCGACAACGGGGGTCTGGCGAGCAGTACTTC
CDR3: CASRRQRGSGEQYF